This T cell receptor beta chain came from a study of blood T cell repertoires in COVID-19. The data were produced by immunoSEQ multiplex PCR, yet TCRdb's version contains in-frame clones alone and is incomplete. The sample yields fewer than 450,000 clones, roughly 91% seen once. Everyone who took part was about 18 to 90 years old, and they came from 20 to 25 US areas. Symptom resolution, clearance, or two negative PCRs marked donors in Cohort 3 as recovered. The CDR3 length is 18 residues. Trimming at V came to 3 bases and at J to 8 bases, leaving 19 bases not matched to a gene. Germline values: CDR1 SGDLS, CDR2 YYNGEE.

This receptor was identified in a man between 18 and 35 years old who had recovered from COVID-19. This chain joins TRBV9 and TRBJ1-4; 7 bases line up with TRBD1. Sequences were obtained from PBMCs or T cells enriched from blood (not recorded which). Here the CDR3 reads CASSGYPGQAQFNEKLFF. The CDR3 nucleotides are TGTGCCAGCAGCGGATACCCAGGACAGGCTCAATTCAACGAAAAACTGTTTTTT.